One and the same sample provided the 25 T cell receptor beta chains below, sequenced in a study of blood T cell repertoires in COVID-19. Profiled with immunoSEQ multiplex PCR; TCRdb holds only in-frame clones, not every one. The table records roughly 700,000 clones, 85% to 90% of them present only once. Sequencing was carried out using peripheral blood. The receptors here all came from a woman under 30 with acute or convalescent COVID-19.

The rearrangement joins TRBV5-1 to TRBJ2-7, with D perhaps matching TRBD1 (6 bases). Germline CDR1 reads SGHRS; CDR2 reads YFSETQ. Trimming removed 4 bases from V and 2 bases from J, with 16 bases in between. The CDR3 spans 15 residues. Written as DNA, the CDR3 is TGCGCCAGCAGCCTTACAGGGTCCCCCACCTACGAGCAGTACTTC. Its protein product is CASSLTGSPTYEQYF.

The chain links TRBV4-1 to TRBJ1-1; the match to TRBD1 covers 10 bases. V trimming: 3 bases; J trimming: 5 bases; junction bases outside the gene matches: 3. The CDR3 sequence is 14 residues long. CDR1 is MGHRA, CDR2 YSYEKL, per germline. CDR3 DNA: TGCGCCAGCAGCCAGACAGGGGGCTGGACTGAAGCTTTCTTT. Its translation is CASSQTGGWTEAFF.

The DNA of the CDR3 is TGTGCCAGCAGTTATAAGAGACAGTGGCATGGCTACACCTTC. Translation gives CASSYKRQWHGYTF. The chain recombines TRBV6-2 or TRBV6-3 with TRBJ1-2; a possible D gene is TRBD1 (5 bases). The CDR3 length is 14 residues. V was pared by 3 bases and J by 6 bases, with 14 bases between. Germline CDR1 and CDR2: MNHEY and SVGEGT.

J is TRBJ2-2 and V is TRBV6-5; D is perhaps TRBD1 (5 bases). Germline assignment: CDR1 MNHEY and CDR2 SVGAGI. CDR3 length equals 14 residues. V lost 7 bases and J lost 12, with 21 bases in between. CDR3 protein: CASNLWEGVGKLFF. The CDR3 DNA reads as TGTGCCAGCAACCTTTGGGAAGGGGTGGGGAAGCTGTTTTTT.

The J gene is TRBJ2-2, the V gene TRBV7-9; 11 bases agree with TRBD1. The CDR3 is made up of 15 amino acids. V shed 5 bases, J shed 4 bases, and the junction held 3 bases outside the gene matches. The germline gives CDR1 SEHNR, CDR2 FQNEAQ (reference sequence). CDR3 sequence (DNA): TGTGCCAGCAGCCTCGGACAGGGGGCCACCGGGGAGCTGTTTTTT. Translation gives CASSLGQGATGELFF. Filled out from reference TRBV7-9 and TRBJ2-2, the complete variable domain reads DTGVSQNPRHKITKRGQNVTFRCDPISEHNRLYWYRQTLGQGPEFLTYFQNEAQLEKSRLLSDRFSAERPKGSFSTLEIQRTEQGDSAMYLCASSLGQGATGELFFGEGSRLTVL.

Only one count was recorded for this clone. The genes are TRBV24-1 and TRBJ1-2; D uncertain. CDR1 KGHDR and CDR2 SFDVKD come from the germline V gene. V was trimmed by 3 bases and J by 8 bases, leaving 15 bases between them. The CDR3 contains 14 residues. The CDR3 reads CATSDGSRGLGYTF. The CDR3 coding sequence is TGTGCCACCAGTGATGGCAGTCGCGGGTTAGGCTACACCTTC.

Only one count was recorded for this clone. The rearrangement links TRBV27 to TRBJ1-5, with D perhaps TRBD1 (6 bases). The V end lost 8 bases, the J end lost 6 bases, and 20 bases lay between the germline ends. Germline V lookup: CDR1 MNHEY, CDR2 SMNVEV (reference sequence). The length of the CDR3 is 15 residues. DNA for the CDR3: TGTGCCAGCTCCTGGCGGGGGGCAAAGGGTCAGCCCCAGCATTTT. Encoded protein: CASSWRGAKGQPQHF.

This chain joins TRBV25-1 and TRBJ2-6, with D uncertain. Germline V gives CDR1 MGHDK, CDR2 SYGVNS. The CDR3 is 16 amino acids. V dropped 4 bases and J dropped 0 bases, with 10 bases sitting between them. DNA for the CDR3: TGTGCCAGCAGTGGCTGGCATCCCTCTGGGGCCAACGTCCTGACTTTC. It is translated as CASSGWHPSGANVLTF.

On this clone itself: The junction and the germline gene differ at one end; a read error may be behind it. Distinct nucleotide sequences in the sample also encode this CDR3. The chain employs TRBV15 and TRBJ1-2; D is ambiguous. Germline CDR1 LNHNV, CDR2 YYDKDF (reference sequence). The CDR3 consists of 15 residues. The CDR3 spells CATSRDGHPIDGYTF. CDR3 in DNA: TGCGCCACCAGCAGAGATGGGCATCCTATCGATGGCTACACCTTC.

The chain has TRBV18 and TRBJ1-4; 9 bases line up with TRBD1. The CDR3 is made up of 20 amino acids. The germline CDR1 and CDR2 sequences are KGHSH and LQKENI. J lost 0 bases, V lost 6 bases, and 17 bases had no gene match. The CDR3 protein is CASSPKTQQGALATNEKLFF. The CDR3 DNA is TGTGCCAGCTCCCCCAAAACTCAACAGGGGGCATTGGCAACTAATGAAAAACTGTTTTTT.

The V gene is TRBV3-1 (or the pseudogene TRBV3-2), the J gene TRBJ1-1, with 8 nucleotides matching TRBD1. Germline-derived CDR1 and CDR2 are LGHDT and YNNKEL (reference sequence). The junction had 6 bases not matched to a gene; V was cut back by 5 bases and J by 10 bases. This CDR3 has 12 amino acids. CDR3 sequence reads: CASSDTQGGAFF. As DNA, the CDR3 is TGTGCCAGCAGCGATACACAGGGGGGAGCTTTCTTT.

This rearrangement joins TRBV24-1 to TRBJ1-5; a weak D match, TRBD1 (6 bases). With 5 bases removed from V and 0 bases from J, the gap between germline ends came to 19 bases. The CDR3 has 18 residues. The germline V gene encodes CDR1 KGHDR and CDR2 SFDVKD. CDR3 coding DNA: TGTGCCACCAGTGGTCCCCCGGGACATCCATATAGCAATCAGCCCCAGCATTTT. It specifies CATSGPPGHPYSNQPQHF.

This chain connects TRBV9 to TRBJ2-2; 9 nucleotides line up with TRBD1. J lost 6 bases, V lost 3 bases, and 6 bases had no gene match. The CDR3 is 15 amino acids. CDR1 is SGDLS, CDR2 YYNGEE, per germline. The CDR3 DNA follows: TGTGCCAGCAGCGGGGACAGGGAAATAGCCGGGGAGCTGTTTTTT. Protein: CASSGDREIAGELFF.

This chain joins TRBV5-8 and TRBJ1-2; 9 bases are shared with TRBD1. The CDR3 has 14 amino acids. Trimming at V came to 5 bases and at J to 5 bases, leaving 7 bases not matched to a gene. In germline, CDR1 is SGHTS, CDR2 YDEGEE. CDR3 residues: CASSRGQGKYGYTF. CDR3 in DNA: TGTGCCAGCAGTAGAGGACAGGGGAAGTATGGCTACACCTTC.

The rearrangement joins TRBV25-1 to TRBJ1-1, with TRBD1 as a possible D gene (6 bases). Germline V gene lookup returns CDR1 MGHDK and CDR2 SYGVNS. The CDR3 sequence is 13 residues long. Trimming pared 5 bases from V and 4 bases from J, leaving 11 bases between. The CDR3 coding sequence is TGTGCCAGCAGTCCTCGCAGGGGCACTGAAGCTTTCTTT. Amino acids: CASSPRRGTEAFF.

V gene TRBV5-1 combines with J gene TRBJ1-4; 7 bases are shared with TRBD1. Germline V gene data show CDR1 as SGHRS and CDR2 as YFSETQ. This CDR3 contains 16 residues. Losses at the gene ends were 3 bases for V and 4 bases for J; bases not matched to a gene: 9. The CDR3 DNA sequence: TGCGCCAGCAGCTGGCTTGCCGGGACAGTTAATGAAAAACTGTTTTTT. This encodes CASSWLAGTVNEKLFF.

The gene calls are TRBV27 and TRBJ1-2; TRBD1 aligns across 9 bases. V shed 5 bases, J shed 4 bases, and the junction held 8 bases outside the gene matches. Germline V gives CDR1 MNHEY, CDR2 SMNVEV (reference sequence). The CDR3 loop spans 15 amino acids. CDR3 nucleotides: TGTGCCAGCAGTCCGAGGGACAGGGCTTTCTATGGCTACACCTTC. Amino acid sequence: CASSPRDRAFYGYTF.

To note about this clone: Its ends do not fully match the called genes, so a read error is possible. The chain recombines TRBV29-1 with TRBJ1-5, with D perhaps matching TRBD1 (5 bases). This CDR3 is built from 12 residues. Germline V CDR1 and CDR2: SQVTM, ANQGSEA. The CDR3 DNA reads as TGCAGCGTTAAAGAGGGGAGTCAGCCCCAGCATTTT. This gives the protein CSVKEGSQPQHF.

This clone was recorded only once. The rearrangement links TRBV19 to TRBJ2-3; 8 bases match TRBD2. Per the germline V gene, CDR1 is LNHDA and CDR2 is SQIVND (reference sequence). The CDR3 extends over 15 amino acids. V lost 7 bases, J lost 0 bases, and 6 bases stayed unmatched. CDR3 DNA: TGTGCCAGTAACGGGAGGGAGGGGAGCACAGATACGCAGTATTTT. This encodes CASNGREGSTDTQYF.

Only one count was recorded for this clone. The V call is TRBV7-9, the J call TRBJ1-1; D is possibly TRBD1 (6 bases). The germline V and J ends were trimmed by 5 bases and 8 bases, with 15 bases remaining between them. The CDR3 totals 13 residues. Germline loops: CDR1 SEHNR, CDR2 FQNEAQ (reference sequence). In DNA, the CDR3 is TGTGCCAGCAGCCAAGCCTGGGGGCAGGAAGCTTTCTTT. It codes for CASSQAWGQEAFF.

The rearrangement uses TRBV2 and TRBJ1-2; D is possibly TRBD1 (5 bases). Trimming left V 5 bases short and J 4 bases short, with 8 bases between. The CDR3 length is 12 residues. Germline V gene data show CDR1 as SNHLY and CDR2 as FYNNEI. The CDR3 loop is CASSRDSYGYTF. The CDR3 nucleotides are TGTGCCAGCAGTCGGGACTCCTATGGCTACACCTTC.

The rearrangement links TRBV2 to TRBJ1-2; D is undetermined. The V gene lost 8 bases and the J gene lost 3 bases, with 7 bases spanning the gap. CDR1 SNHLY and CDR2 FYNNEI come from the germline V gene. The CDR3 contains 11 residues. The CDR3 loop reads CASGQDYGYTF. In nucleotides, the CDR3 is TGTGCCAGCGGGCAGGACTATGGCTACACCTTC. The full variable domain, in which reference TRBV2 and TRBJ1-2 provide the parts outside the CDR3, is EPEVTQTPSHQVTQMGQEVILRCVPISNHLYFYWYRQILGQKVEFLVSFYNNEISEKSEIFDDQFSVERPDGSNFTLKIRSTKLEDSAMYFCASGQDYGYTFGSGTRLTVV.

This chain connects TRBV9 to TRBJ2-1, with TRBD1 matching 10 bases. The CDR3 has 15 residues. The germline gives CDR1 SGDLS, CDR2 YYNGEE. The J segment lost 4 bases and the V segment lost 4 bases, leaving 5 bases of the junction unmatched. CDR3 residues: CASSPPGQGYNEQFF. The CDR3 coding sequence is TGTGCCAGCAGCCCCCCGGGACAGGGGTACAATGAGCAGTTCTTC.

The chain uses TRBV7-2 and TRBJ1-1, with 12 nucleotides matching TRBD1. Trimming cost V 3 bases and J 7 bases; bases outside gene matches: 3. Germline CDR1 SGHTA, CDR2 FQGNSA. The CDR3 loop spans 14 amino acids. CDR3 amino acids: CASSLGQGAFEAFF. As DNA, the CDR3 is TGTGCCAGCAGCTTGGGACAGGGGGCGTTTGAAGCTTTCTTT.

The chain joins TRBV7-2 to TRBJ1-1; no clear D. CDR3 length equals 14 residues. CDR1 SGHTA and CDR2 FQGNSA come from the germline V gene. Trimming cost V 1 base and J 8 bases, with 14 bases left between them. The CDR3 bases are TGTGCCAGCAGCTTAGACGCGGTACTCCTCGAAGCTTTCTTT. This gives the protein CASSLDAVLLEAFF.